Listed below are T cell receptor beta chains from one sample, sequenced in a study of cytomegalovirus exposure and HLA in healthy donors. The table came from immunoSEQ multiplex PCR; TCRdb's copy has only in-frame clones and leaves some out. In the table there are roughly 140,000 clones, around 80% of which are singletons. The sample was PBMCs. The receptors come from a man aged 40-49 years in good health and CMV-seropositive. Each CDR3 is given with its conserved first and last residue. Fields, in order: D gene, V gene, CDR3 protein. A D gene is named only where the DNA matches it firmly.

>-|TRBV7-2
CASSLEGGQETQYF
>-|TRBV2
CASSYDGYSNQPQHF
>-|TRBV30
CAWMGAQSPEQYF
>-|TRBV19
CASSRGPYEQYF
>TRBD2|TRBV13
CASSLIGRRLAGGRGETQYF
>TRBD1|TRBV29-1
CSVIRQGFNGYTF
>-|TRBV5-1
CASSLTGPMNTEAFF
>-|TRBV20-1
CSARQQNIQYF
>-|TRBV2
CASSRDGPGELFF
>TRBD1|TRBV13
CATGTGVGIQYF
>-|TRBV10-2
CASSAEGVGQYF
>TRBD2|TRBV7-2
CASSPQTSGGIRQETQYF
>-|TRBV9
CASSVENGETEAFF
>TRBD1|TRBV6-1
CASSRQGARYNEQFF
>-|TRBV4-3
CASSQDAGTYEKLFF
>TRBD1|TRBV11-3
CASSSQGVVRDIQYF
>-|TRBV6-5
CASRQQVVNTEAFF
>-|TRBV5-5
CASSLGVGGNYGYTF